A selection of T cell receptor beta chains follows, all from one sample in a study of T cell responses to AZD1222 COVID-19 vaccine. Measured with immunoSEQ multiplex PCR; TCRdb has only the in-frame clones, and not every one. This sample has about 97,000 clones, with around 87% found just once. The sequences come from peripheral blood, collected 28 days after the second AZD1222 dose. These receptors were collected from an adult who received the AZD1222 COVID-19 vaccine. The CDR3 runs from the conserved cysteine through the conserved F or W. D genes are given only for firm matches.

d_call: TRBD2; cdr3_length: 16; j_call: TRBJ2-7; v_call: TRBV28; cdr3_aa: CASSLFGLAGDIEQYF; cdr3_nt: TGTGCCAGCAGTTTATTCGGACTAGCGGGAGACATCGAGCAGTACTTC
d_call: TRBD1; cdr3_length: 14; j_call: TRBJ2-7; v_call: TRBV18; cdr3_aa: CASSSRTGGDEQYF; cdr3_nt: TGTGCCAGCTCGTCTAGGACAGGGGGCGATGAGCAGTACTTC
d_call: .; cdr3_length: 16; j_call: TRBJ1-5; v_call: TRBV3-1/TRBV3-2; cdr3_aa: CASSQAMGPINQPQHF; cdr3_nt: TGTGCCAGCAGCCAAGCCATGGGACCGATCAATCAGCCCCAGCATTTT
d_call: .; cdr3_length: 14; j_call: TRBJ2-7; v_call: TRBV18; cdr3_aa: CASSPSGGSYEQYF; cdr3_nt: TGTGCCAGCTCACCTTCGGGCGGCTCCTACGAGCAGTACTTC
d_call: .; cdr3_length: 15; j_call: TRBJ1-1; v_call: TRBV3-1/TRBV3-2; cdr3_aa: CASSPEWTVNTEAFF; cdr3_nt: TGTGCCAGCAGCCCGGAGTGGACCGTCAACACTGAAGCTTTCTTT
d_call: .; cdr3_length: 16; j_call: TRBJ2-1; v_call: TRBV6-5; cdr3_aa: CASSSPGAYSYNEQFF; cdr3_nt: TGTGCCAGCAGTTCCCCAGGGGCATACTCCTACAATGAGCAGTTCTTC
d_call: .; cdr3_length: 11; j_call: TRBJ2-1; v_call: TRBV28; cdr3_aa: CASEIYNEQFF; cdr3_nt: TGTGCCAGCGAGATTTACAATGAGCAGTTCTTC
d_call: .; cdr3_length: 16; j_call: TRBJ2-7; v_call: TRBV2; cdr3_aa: CASSEARGTDYHEQYF; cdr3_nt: TGTGCCAGCAGTGAAGCGCGCGGGACAGACTACCACGAGCAGTACTTC
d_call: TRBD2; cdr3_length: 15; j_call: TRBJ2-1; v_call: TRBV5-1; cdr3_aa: CASSPGTSGSNEQFF; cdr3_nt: TGCGCCAGCAGCCCTGGGACTAGCGGGAGCAATGAGCAGTTCTTC
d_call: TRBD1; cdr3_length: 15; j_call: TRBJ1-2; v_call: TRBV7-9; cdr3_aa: CASSPPGQANYGYTF; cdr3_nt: TGTGCCAGCAGCCCACCGGGACAGGCTAACTATGGCTACACCTTC